This passage covers 27 T cell receptor beta chains from one sample sequenced in a study of T cells in Graves' hyperthyroidism and ophthalmopathy. The CDR3 regions of TCR beta were amplified from RNA transcripts. When the TCR CDR3 underwent first-round RT-PCR, the HTBI primer set was used. Using its own MiXCR run on the multiplex PCR reads, TCRdb lists one record per CDR3 protein. This table holds fewer than 650,000 distinct CDR3 sequences, 12% to 15% found once. Sequencing was done on a sample of blood. The source of these receptors is a woman aged 18-29 years with Graves' ophthalmopathy.

This chain connects TRBV19 to TRBJ2-4; D is possibly TRBD1 (6 bases). V was pared by 0 bases and J by 8 bases, with 23 bases between. This CDR3 is 18 amino acids long. Germline V gene lookup returns CDR1 LNHDA and CDR2 SQIVND (reference sequence). The CDR3 is CASSIDGRGQTFSDIQYF. Written as DNA, the CDR3 is TGTGCCAGTAGTATAGACGGCAGAGGACAGACATTTTCGGACATTCAGTACTTC. The full variable domain, its missing parts supplied by reference TRBV19 and TRBJ2-4, is DGGITQSPKYLFRKEGQNVTLSCEQNLNHDAMYWYRQDPGQGLRLIYYSQIVNDFQKGDIAEGYSVSREKKESFPLTVTSAQKNPTAFYLCASSIDGRGQTFSDIQYFGAGTRLSVL.

This clonotype was detected only once. With a much larger clone just one base away, this may be a read error. V gene TRBV5-1 combines with J gene TRBJ2-1, with D unclear. CDR1 is SGHRS, CDR2 YFSETQ, per germline. This CDR3 is built from 12 residues. V shed 3 bases and J shed 10 bases, with 11 bases lying between them. The DNA for the CDR3 is TGCGCCAGCAGCTCGGACCTAGGCGAGCAGTTCTTC. It yields the protein CASSSDLGEQFF.

In its sample, this clonotype was seen many times. The gene calls are TRBV7-8 and TRBJ2-3; D call uncertain. The germline V gene encodes CDR1 SGHVS and CDR2 FQNEAQ. V was clipped by 7 bases and J by 4 bases, with 15 bases between them. This CDR3 is built from 14 residues. CDR3 sequence: CASIRDRASDTQYF. DNA for the CDR3: TGTGCCAGCATCCGAGATCGGGCGTCAGATACGCAGTATTTT.

The chain carries TRBV2 and TRBJ2-1, with 15 bases aligning to TRBD2. This CDR3 has 17 residues. Looked up from germline, CDR1 is SNHLY and CDR2 is FYNNEI. Trimming removed 2 bases from V and 7 bases from J; junction bases left unmatched: 6. In DNA form, the CDR3 reads TGTGCCAGCAGTGAACTTGGGACTAGCGGGAGGTATAATGAGCAGTTCTTC. Translating gives CASSELGTSGRYNEQFF.

This clonotype appeared many times. The chain carries TRBV2 and TRBJ1-5; D might be TRBD1 (5 bases). The V and J ends lost 6 bases and 4 bases respectively, with 16 bases between them. Per germline, CDR1 SNHLY and CDR2 FYNNEI. The CDR3 has 15 amino acids. CDR3 DNA: TGTGCCAGCAGGGGCGGGGCAGCCGCGAATCAGCCCCAGCATTTT. It is translated as CASRGGAAANQPQHF.

In this sample, this clonotype turned up many times. The chain couples TRBV18 to TRBJ1-1; D gene unclear. V was shortened by 2 bases and J by 2 bases, with 3 bases between the two germline ends. Germline V CDR1 and CDR2: KGHSH, LQKENI. This CDR3 comprises 12 residues. DNA of the CDR3: TGTGCCAGCTCACCAAGCAACACTGAAGCTTTCTTT. Protein sequence: CASSPSNTEAFF.

At least ten counts were recorded for this clonotype. The rearrangement joins TRBV13 to TRBJ2-5, with D tentatively TRBD1 or TRBD2 (5 bases each). CDR3 length: 14 amino acids. Trimming removed 4 bases at V and 2 bases at J, with 11 bases between. Per the germline V gene, CDR1 is PRHDT and CDR2 is FYEKMQ (reference sequence). The CDR3 reads CASSSLEGQETQYF. The DNA for the CDR3 is TGTGCCAGCAGCTCGCTCGAGGGGCAAGAGACCCAGTACTTC.

The gene calls are TRBV4-3 and TRBJ2-6; D remains ambiguous. This CDR3 is 17 amino acids long. Trimming stripped 0 bases from V and 2 bases from J, with 11 bases between. Germline lookup yields CDR1 LGHNA and CDR2 YSLEER. CDR3 region: CASSQELQATGANVLTF. For the CDR3, the DNA is TGCGCCAGCAGCCAAGAATTGCAGGCTACTGGGGCCAACGTCCTGACTTTC.

This clonotype has at least ten counts. The chain employs TRBV28 and TRBJ2-7; the D gene is possibly TRBD1 (8 bases). V lost 8 bases, J lost 5 bases, and 22 bases lay in between. CDR3 length equals 15 residues. Germline V gene data show CDR1 as MDHEN and CDR2 as SYDVKM. The CDR3 here is CASVTGGSGLDEQYF. CDR3 DNA sequence: TGTGCCAGCGTTACAGGGGGTAGCGGGCTCGACGAGCAGTACTTC.

This clonotype turned up a few times. The chain joins TRBV6-2 or TRBV6-3 to TRBJ1-2; unclear D gene. The germline CDR1 and CDR2 sequences are MNHEY and SVGEGT. Trimming stripped 6 bases from V and 6 bases from J, with 11 bases between. CDR3 length: 12 residues. CDR3 coding DNA: TGTGCCAGCAGAAAGGACGGGGATGGCTACACCTTC. It codes for CASRKDGDGYTF.

This clonotype was counted ten times or more. V usage is TRBV20-1 and J usage is TRBJ2-7; 11 bases agree with TRBD2. Germline CDR1 and CDR2: DFQATT and SNEGSKA (reference sequence). The junction had 8 bases not matched to a gene; V was cut back by 3 bases and J by 4 bases. The CDR3 runs to 15 residues. The CDR3 here is CSASPGTSGIYEQYF. The CDR3 DNA is TGCAGTGCTAGTCCGGGGACTAGCGGAATATACGAGCAGTACTTC.

This clonotype was picked up many times. The chain uses TRBV12-3 or TRBV12-4 and TRBJ2-1; 7 nucleotides match TRBD2. CDR3 size: 16 residues. V trimming: 5 bases; J trimming: 6 bases; junction bases outside the gene matches: 13. This CDR3 reads CASSPRGLYSSNEQFF. The CDR3, as DNA: TGTGCCAGCAGTCCTAGGGGACTATATAGTTCCAATGAGCAGTTCTTC.

This clonotype is a singleton in its sample. This may arise from a read error, as a much more abundant clone is one base away. This chain joins TRBV7-9 and TRBJ2-1; no clear D. Judging by the DNA end, TRBJ2-7 fits better; the J call may be wrong. The CDR3 is 16 amino acids. Germline CDR1 SEHNR, CDR2 FQNEAQ (reference sequence). The CDR3: CASSSSRTTGYNEQYF. As DNA, the CDR3 is TGTGCCAGCAGCTCGTCCCGAACAACGGGCTACAATGAGCAGTACTTC.

In its sample, this clonotype was seen many times. The genes are TRBV11-1 and TRBJ2-7; D is ambiguous. V was pared by 1 base and J by 3 bases, with 13 bases between. Germline V gene sequence: CDR1 SGHAT, CDR2 FQDESV (reference sequence). The CDR3 consists of 15 residues. The CDR3 coding sequence is TGTGCCAGCAGCTTAGAAGTGGCGGATTTCTACGAGCAGTACTTC. Encoded protein: CASSLEVADFYEQYF.

The table lists this clonotype with many counts. The chain's CDR3 is CSARDEWRHAAGNTIYF. DNA for the CDR3: TGCAGTGCTAGAGATGAGTGGAGACACGCGGCTGGAAACACCATATATTTT. The J gene is TRBJ1-3, the V gene TRBV20-1; no clear D. The CDR3 loop spans 17 amino acids. V lost 0 bases to trimming and J lost 2 bases, with 17 bases between them. Per germline, CDR1 DFQATT and CDR2 SNEGSKA (reference sequence).

The chain combines TRBV18 with TRBJ2-3, with 11 bases that match TRBD2. The J segment lost 0 bases and the V segment lost 3 bases, leaving 2 bases of the junction unmatched. The CDR3 sequence is 16 residues long. Germline lookup yields CDR1 KGHSH and CDR2 LQKENI. Here the CDR3 reads CASSPASGGSTDTQYF. The CDR3 region has the DNA TGTGCCAGCTCACCGGCTAGCGGGGGGAGCACAGATACGCAGTATTTT.

This clonotype was seen a few times. This sequence joins TRBV25-1 and TRBJ2-1; TRBD1 might be the D (6 bases). CDR3 length equals 15 residues. Per the germline V gene, CDR1 is MGHDK and CDR2 is SYGVNS. Trimming removed 8 bases at V and 2 bases at J, with 16 bases between. CDR3 DNA sequence: TGTGCCAGCCACAAGGCAGGGGCGGCCTACAATGAGCAGTTCTTC. It is translated as CASHKAGAAYNEQFF.

This clonotype was recorded once. The J gene is TRBJ1-3, the V gene TRBV4-1; D not certain. The germline gives CDR1 MGHRA, CDR2 YSYEKL. The CDR3 contains 21 residues. Trimming stripped 0 bases from V and 0 bases from J, with 24 bases between. CDR3 amino acids: CASSQDFTFGGPANSGNTIYF. The CDR3 bases are TGCGCCAGCAGCCAAGATTTTACCTTTGGAGGACCTGCAAACTCTGGAAACACCATATATTTT.

This clonotype appeared many times. The chain employs TRBV27 and TRBJ2-7, with 7 bases aligning to TRBD2. Looked up from germline, CDR1 is MNHEY and CDR2 is SMNVEV (reference sequence). The junction had 7 bases not matched to a gene; V was cut back by 9 bases and J by 2 bases. CDR3 size: 13 residues. The CDR3 is CASSSGNTYEQYF. DNA for the CDR3: TGTGCCAGTTCGAGCGGGAATACCTACGAGCAGTACTTC.

This clonotype was counted between two and nine times. The chain joins TRBV28 to TRBJ1-5; 9 nucleotides match TRBD1. The length of the CDR3 is 17 residues. The ends lost 8 bases at V and 3 bases at J; junction bases unmatched: 14. The V gene's germline CDR1 is MDHEN and CDR2 SYDVKM. CDR3 sequence (DNA): TGTGCCAGCGGGTTGTTACCGGGACAGGGAAACAATCAGCCCCAGCATTTT. It translates to CASGLLPGQGNNQPQHF.

In its sample, this clonotype was seen once. Sequence at one end of the junction differs from germline and may be a read error. This chain uses TRBV12-3 or TRBV12-4 with TRBJ1-5, with TRBD1 matching over 8 bases. The CDR3 is 13 residues long. CDR3 sequence (DNA): TGTGCCAGCCTGGACAGGGTCAATCCGCCCCAGCATTTT. The encoded protein is CASLDRVNPPQHF.

This clonotype was seen many times. This sequence joins TRBV11-3 and TRBJ2-1, with TRBD1 matching over 10 bases. The CDR3 spans 14 residues. Trimming removed 5 bases from V and 6 bases from J; junction bases left unmatched: 4. Germline V gene lookup returns CDR1 SGHNT and CDR2 YENEEA. CDR3 sequence: CASSRRTGGNEQFF. The CDR3 nucleotides are TGTGCCAGCAGCCGCAGGACAGGGGGCAATGAGCAGTTCTTC.

The V call is TRBV4-2, the J call TRBJ2-2; tentatively, D is TRBD1 (5 bases). The length of the CDR3 is 15 residues. V dropped 2 bases and J dropped 4 bases, with 11 bases sitting between them. Germline values: CDR1 LGHNA, CDR2 YNFKEQ. The CDR3 sequence: CASSQSPTVTGELFF. In DNA, the CDR3 is TGTGCCAGCAGCCAATCCCCGACAGTCACCGGGGAGCTGTTTTTT.

This clonotype was found many times. V gene TRBV7-9 combines with J gene TRBJ1-1; 9 bases line up with TRBD1. J lost 1 base, V lost 3 bases, and 3 bases had no gene match. This CDR3 is built from 15 residues. Germline assignment: CDR1 SEHNR and CDR2 FQNEAQ (reference sequence). The CDR3 DNA follows: TGTGCCAGCAGCTTCACGGGACAGGGGAACACTGAAGCTTTCTTT. Its protein is CASSFTGQGNTEAFF.

This clonotype appeared many times. The chain has TRBV6-1 and TRBJ2-3, with 14 positions matching TRBD2. The V segment lost 4 bases and the J segment 6 bases; nucleotides outside the gene matches: 6. The germline CDR1 and CDR2 sequences are MNHNS and SASEGT. The CDR3 has 16 residues. The CDR3 sequence: CASSAGTSGSGDTQYF. The DNA for the CDR3 is TGTGCCAGCAGTGCTGGGACTAGCGGGAGTGGTGATACGCAGTATTTT.

Ten or more counts support this clonotype. The chain combines TRBV13 with TRBJ2-5; 9 bases map to TRBD1. This CDR3 comprises 17 residues. The germline V gene encodes CDR1 PRHDT and CDR2 FYEKMQ (reference sequence). V trimming: 0 bases; J trimming: 2 bases; junction bases outside the gene matches: 7. The CDR3 spells CASSLGVGTGWQETQYF. The CDR3 region has the DNA TGTGCCAGCAGCTTAGGCGTGGGGACAGGGTGGCAAGAGACCCAGTACTTC.

This clonotype was observed many times. The CDR3 region is CAWSDKLNTEAFF. As DNA, the CDR3 is TGTGCCTGGAGTGACAAATTGAACACTGAAGCTTTCTTT. The V and J genes are TRBV30 and TRBJ1-1; D ambiguous. The CDR3 is 13 residues long. V lost 1 base to trimming and J lost 0 bases, with 6 bases between them. Germline V gives CDR1 GTSNPN, CDR2 SVGIG (reference sequence).